The clone carrying this TCR beta chain was picked up a small number of times. TCR cDNA was made by 5'RACE template switching, adding a universal primer site and UMIs. TCRdb reprocessed the 5' RACE reads with MiXCR, giving one entry per CDR3 protein. The sample holds about 27,000 distinct CDR3 sequences; approximately 4.9% are singletons and the top ten take about 39%. The entry originates in a study of T cells after yellow fever vaccination. With V trimmed by 4 bases and J by 9 bases, 10 bases remained unmatched. Germline assignment: CDR1 SGHRS and CDR2 YFSETQ. This CDR3 contains 15 residues. Study results and limitations: Most clones from primary vaccination resurfaced after the booster (roughly 96% CD4, about 91% CD8). Researchers noted that a small share of clonotypes showed up in both CD4 and CD8 compartments.

The sequenced sample was PBMCs, either bulk or a sorted T-cell subset (CD4+, CD8+, memory, or dextramer-sorted; not recorded which), obtained on the day of the yellow fever booster vaccination. The chain combines TRBV5-1 with TRBJ2-3, with TRBD2 matching over 11 bases. The clonotype was recovered from a man between 18 and 29 years old who received the YFV17D yellow fever vaccine. Written as DNA, the CDR3 is TGCGCCAGCAGCGTACTAGCGGGGGATCGCAGAACGCAGTATTTT. The encoded protein is CASSVLAGDRRTQYF. Supplemented by reference TRBV5-1 and TRBJ2-3, the full variable domain reads KAGVTQTPRYLIKTRGQQVTLSCSPISGHRSVSWYQQTPGQGLQFLFEYFSETQRNKGNFPGRFSGRQFSNSRSEMNVSTLELGDSALYLCASSVLAGDRRTQYFGPGTRLTVL.